This TCR beta chain was captured by sequencing in a study of technical replicates of blood from a few donors. Germline loops: CDR1 KGHSH, CDR2 LQKENI. V lost 3 bases, J lost 2 bases, and 11 bases lay in between. The CDR3 spans 14 residues. Libraries were prepared by immunoSEQ multiplex PCR; TCRdb keeps only in-frame clonotypes and omits some of them. The data show about 100,000 clones, approximately 95% seen once. The sequence was collected from a human donor in good health. The sample taken for sequencing was T cells isolated from PBMCs. The genes are TRBV18 and TRBJ2-7; D might be TRBD1 (6 bases). The CDR3 coding sequence is TGTGCCAGCTCACCTAGGACAGCCCCCTACGAGCAGTACTTC. Encoded protein: CASSPRTAPYEQYF.